These 23 T cell receptor beta chains were sequenced from one sample in a study of cytomegalovirus exposure and HLA in healthy donors. In the PCR, 60 Vbeta and 13 Jbeta primers were used. Sequenced by immunoSEQ multiplex PCR; TCRdb stores in-frame clones only, minus some. This sample has 150,000 to 200,000 clones; about four fifths occur once, and the top ten carry 11% to 15%. The sequenced sample was PBMCs. The receptors were gathered from a woman aged 25 to 39 in good health and CMV-seropositive.

The J gene is TRBJ2-1, the V gene TRBV18; 9 positions match TRBD2. V shed 6 bases and J 5 bases; nucleotides not matched to a gene: 5. The length of the CDR3 is 14 residues. Germline CDR1 reads KGHSH; CDR2 reads LQKENI. The CDR3 DNA follows: TGTGCCAGCTCGAGTAGCGGGAGCCACAATGAGCAGTTCTTC. It yields the protein CASSSSGSHNEQFF.

This clone is a singleton in its sample. The chain employs TRBV6-5 and TRBJ1-6; perhaps TRBD1 as D (6 bases). This CDR3 is 13 amino acids long. Germline V gives CDR1 MNHEY, CDR2 SVGAGI. V was shortened by 5 bases and J by 8 bases, with 10 bases between the two germline ends. The CDR3 region is CASSTTGDSPLHF. CDR3 DNA: TGTGCCAGCAGTACGACAGGAGATTCACCCCTCCACTTT.

The genes are TRBV4-1 and TRBJ1-1; D remains unclear. The CDR3 contains 15 residues. Trimming took 2 bases from V and 2 from J, leaving 12 bases between them. CDR1 and CDR2 (germline): MGHRA, YSYEKL. The CDR3 loop reads CASSQRAAGNTEAFF. CDR3 nucleotide sequence: TGCGCCAGCAGCCAAAGAGCGGCAGGCAACACTGAAGCTTTCTTT.

This chain links TRBV10-3 with TRBJ1-1, with D perhaps TRBD1 (5 bases). Trimming stripped 6 bases from V and 6 bases from J, with 11 bases between. The CDR3 runs to 12 residues. Germline V gene lookup returns CDR1 ENHRY and CDR2 SYGVKD. CDR3 sequence reads: CAISGRGPEAFF. CDR3 bases: TGTGCCATCAGCGGGCGGGGCCCTGAAGCTTTCTTT.

This chain connects TRBV11-3 to TRBJ2-2; possible D gene TRBD2, 6 bases. There are 16 residues in the CDR3. Trimming cost V 1 base and J 1 base, with 10 bases left between them. The germline V gene has CDR1 SGHNT and CDR2 YENEEA. The CDR3 spells CASSLGGVLNTGELFF. The CDR3, as DNA: TGTGCCAGCAGCTTAGGCGGGGTGCTGAACACCGGGGAGCTGTTTTTT.

The genes are TRBV11-3 and TRBJ2-7; D possibly corresponds to TRBD1 (6 bases). CDR1 SGHNT and CDR2 YENEEA come from the germline V gene. The CDR3 length is 16 residues. V was shortened by 2 bases and J by 1 base, with 15 bases between the two germline ends. The DNA for the CDR3 is TGTGCCAGCAGCTTATGGGGTACAGGGTATTCCTACGAGCAGTACTTC. Amino acid sequence: CASSLWGTGYSYEQYF.

This clone was detected only a few times. The J gene is TRBJ2-1, the V gene TRBV9; unclear D gene. Germline CDR1 and CDR2: SGDLS and YYNGEE. Trimming took 3 bases from V and 7 from J, leaving 17 bases between them. CDR3 length: 15 amino acids. CDR3 sequence: CASSAERLEKNEQFF. The CDR3 DNA is TGTGCCAGCAGCGCGGAGCGACTTGAGAAGAATGAGCAGTTCTTC. Full variable domain (outside the CDR3, taken from reference TRBV9 and TRBJ2-1): DSGVTQTPKHLITATGQRVTLRCSPRSGDLSVYWYQQSLDQGLQFLIQYYNGEERAKGNILERFSAQQFPDLHSELNLSSLELGDSALYFCASSAERLEKNEQFFGPGTRLTVL.

The chain is built from TRBV11-1 and TRBJ1-4; no reliable D call. This CDR3 spans 15 amino acids. V lost 5 bases, J lost 7 bases, and 17 bases lay in between. CDR1 and CDR2 (germline): SGHAT, FQDESV (reference sequence). In DNA form, the CDR3 reads TGTGCCAGCAGCCCATGGGGTCGTGAGGGTGAAAAACTGTTTTTT. Its translation: CASSPWGREGEKLFF.

CDR3: CASRDGEAGELFF. DNA for the CDR3: TGTGCCAGCAGGGATGGGGAGGCCGGGGAGCTGTTTTTT. The chain is built from TRBV7-9 and TRBJ2-2; D is perhaps TRBD2 (6 bases). The CDR3 totals 13 residues. Germline-derived CDR1 and CDR2 are SEHNR and FQNEAQ (reference sequence). V dropped 6 bases and J dropped 6 bases, with 11 bases sitting between them.

This clone was seen a handful of times. This chain links TRBV5-6 with TRBJ2-7; 11 positions match TRBD2. The J segment lost 0 bases and the V segment lost 0 bases, leaving 5 bases of the junction unmatched. Looked up from germline, CDR1 is SGHDT and CDR2 is YYEEEE. CDR3 size: 17 residues. The CDR3 sequence: CASSLGRLAGNSYEQYF. As DNA, the CDR3 is TGTGCCAGCAGCTTGGGAAGACTAGCGGGGAACTCCTACGAGCAGTACTTC.

V usage is TRBV19 and J usage is TRBJ2-1; TRBD2 matches at 11 bases. The CDR3 is 15 residues long. The J segment lost 7 bases and the V segment lost 6 bases, leaving 8 bases of the junction unmatched. Germline assignment: CDR1 LNHDA and CDR2 SQIVND (reference sequence). The CDR3 protein is CASRQLAGDANEQFF. CDR3 DNA: TGTGCCAGTAGACAACTAGCGGGAGATGCAAATGAGCAGTTCTTC.

DNA of the CDR3: TGTGCCAGCAGTGAACAGGTCTCGTTGGACTATGGCTACACCTTC. Amino acid sequence: CASSEQVSLDYGYTF. The chain is built from TRBV2 and TRBJ1-2; D is unclear. The CDR3 consists of 15 residues. Trimming shortened V by 2 bases and J by 3 bases, and 13 bases separated the two germline ends. CDR1 and CDR2 (germline): SNHLY, FYNNEI. Full variable domain (remainder filled in from reference TRBV2 and TRBJ1-2): EPEVTQTPSHQVTQMGQEVILRCVPISNHLYFYWYRQILGQKVEFLVSFYNNEISEKSEIFDDQFSVERPDGSNFTLKIRSTKLEDSAMYFCASSEQVSLDYGYTFGSGTRLTVV.

This clone was picked up one time. The V and J genes are TRBV6-1 and TRBJ1-1; D not certain. Trimming cost V 8 bases and J 5 bases, with 12 bases left between them. CDR1 and CDR2 (germline): MNHNS, SASEGT. The CDR3 has 12 amino acids. The CDR3 region has the DNA TGTGCCAGCCGCAGCCGGAGGACTGAAGCTTTCTTT. Residues: CASRSRRTEAFF.

The rearrangement uses TRBV4-1 and TRBJ2-3; 10 nucleotides align to TRBD2. The V gene end was trimmed by 0 bases and the J gene end by 6 bases; junction bases not matched to a gene: 3. Per the germline V gene, CDR1 is MGHRA and CDR2 is YSYEKL. There are 15 residues in the CDR3. The DNA of the CDR3 is TGCGCCAGCAGCCAAGAGGTAGCGGGGGGTGATACGCAGTATTTT. This encodes CASSQEVAGGDTQYF.

The chain joins TRBV11-2 to TRBJ2-5; 12 positions match TRBD2. With V trimmed by 5 bases and J by 5 bases, 3 bases remained unmatched. The CDR3 totals 14 residues. Germline assignment: CDR1 SGHAT and CDR2 FQNNGV. The CDR3 region is CASSVGTSGETQYF. The CDR3 bases are TGTGCCAGCAGCGTCGGGACTAGCGGGGAGACCCAGTACTTC. Complete variable domain (other parts from reference TRBV11-2 and TRBJ2-5): EAGVAQSPRYKIIEKRQSVAFWCNPISGHATLYWYQQILGQGPKLLIQFQNNGVVDDSQLPKDRFSAERLKGVDSTLKIQPAKLEDSAVYLCASSVGTSGETQYFGPGTRLLVL.

The chain employs TRBV27 and TRBJ1-5, with D tentatively TRBD1 (5 bases). The CDR3 covers 15 residues. V was trimmed by 1 base and J by 6 bases, leaving 13 bases between them. Germline lookup yields CDR1 MNHEY and CDR2 SMNVEV (reference sequence). The CDR3 loop reads CASSLLPGLGQPQHF. CDR3 nucleotides: TGTGCCAGCAGTTTATTACCAGGGTTGGGTCAGCCCCAGCATTTT.

Worth noting for this clone: This sample includes further DNA sequences coding for the same CDR3. The chain has TRBV19 and TRBJ1-3; no definite D call. Looked up from germline, CDR1 is LNHDA and CDR2 is SQIVND (reference sequence). This CDR3 has 14 amino acids. V was clipped by 3 bases and J by 0 bases, with 6 bases between them. CDR3 nucleotide sequence: TGTGCCAGTAGTATCGGGAGCTCTGGAAACACCATATATTTT. It translates to CASSIGSSGNTIYF.

V and J are TRBV5-1 and TRBJ2-3; 14 bases are shared with TRBD2. Germline V gene data show CDR1 as SGHRS and CDR2 as YFSETQ. J was trimmed by 5 bases and V by 4 bases; bases with no gene match: 9. CDR3 length: 17 residues. Here the CDR3 DNA reads TGCGCCAGCAGCCCTGGGACTAGCGGGAGTTTTAAAGATACGCAGTATTTT. Protein sequence: CASSPGTSGSFKDTQYF.

The chain employs TRBV19 and TRBJ1-4; tentative D call: TRBD1 (6 bases). This CDR3 has 15 residues. Germline CDR1 reads LNHDA; CDR2 reads SQIVND (reference sequence). Deletions cut 1 base from V and 6 bases from J, with 12 bases between. The chain's CDR3 is CASSIVWGPYEKLFF. The CDR3 DNA is TGTGCCAGTAGTATAGTCTGGGGGCCGTATGAAAAACTGTTTTTT.

Concerning this clone itself: The sample has other DNA sequences that encode this CDR3 too. The rearrangement links TRBV6-6 to TRBJ1-6, with D maybe TRBD1 (6 bases). V lost 2 bases, J lost 6 bases, and 8 bases lay in between. The CDR3 is 14 residues long. Per the germline V gene, CDR1 is MNHNY and CDR2 is SVGAGI (reference sequence). This CDR3 is CASSYRGGNSPLHF. The CDR3 nucleotides read TGTGCCAGCAGTTACAGGGGGGGTAATTCACCCCTCCACTTT.

This sequence joins TRBV5-6 and TRBJ2-3, with 16 bases identical to TRBD2. The germline gives CDR1 SGHDT, CDR2 YYEEEE. The CDR3 is 19 amino acids. With 0 bases clipped from V and 5 bases from J, the junction kept 9 bases outside the gene matches. CDR3 in amino acids: CASSLARGLAGGLLDTQYF. CDR3 nucleotides: TGTGCCAGCAGCTTGGCCAGGGGACTAGCGGGGGGGCTCTTAGATACGCAGTATTTT.

The chain combines TRBV18 with TRBJ2-7, with 11 bases fitting TRBD1. The trim removed 6 bases at V and 2 bases at J, leaving 12 bases unmatched. CDR3 length: 17 residues. In germline, CDR1 is KGHSH, CDR2 LQKENI. The DNA for the CDR3 is TGTGCCAGCTCGGCTATGAGCGGGACAGGGGGACCCTACGAGCAGTACTTC. Encoded protein: CASSAMSGTGGPYEQYF.

The chain links TRBV19 to TRBJ2-7; D is ambiguous. The CDR3 covers 15 residues. V was trimmed by 1 base and J by 3 bases, leaving 13 bases between them. The germline V gene has CDR1 LNHDA and CDR2 SQIVND (reference sequence). The CDR3 reads CASSIARVPNYEQYF. CDR3 DNA: TGTGCCAGTAGTATAGCGCGAGTCCCCAACTACGAGCAGTACTTC.